The T cell receptor (beta chain) described here comes from a study of CD8+CD57+ T cells in acquired aplastic anemia (dated by TCRdb to the late 2010s). Notes on the research overall: A mean of approximately 3 ug of DNA, ranging from roughly 0.18 to 30 ug, was extracted from sorted CD4+ and CD8+ cells. Mean read counts for healthy donor samples were 9 million to 10.8 million for CD4+ cells and 11.0 million for CD8+ cells. Overall study results and their limits: CD8+ Simpson's diversity did not differ significantly between patients and healthy controls (P=0.060). Roughly 30 CD8+ CDR3 sequences were found to be shared between patients and controls, but these sequences appeared to be highly expressed in patients and within the immunodominant clones of the patients.

This clonotype was seen only a few times. Its target antigen remains unknown. Base qualities are not provided; no much larger clone lies one nucleotide away. CDR1 is given as SGDLS and CDR2 as YYNGEE, both from the germline V gene. V is trimmed back by 2 bases and J by 5 bases, and the junction contains 12 bases that no gene match accounts for. The CDR3 numbers 16 residues from cysteine through phenylalanine. Only the CDR3 portion is preserved as DNA: 48 bases, with reading frame beginning at the first base. Genomic DNA served as template for TCR beta VDJ combination and CDR3 sequence profiling. An Illumina HiSeq 2000 was used for TCR repertoire sequencing. The published analysis was carried out like this. TRBV/TRBJ rearrangement plots, CDR3 size and DJ length profiles, and Simpson's diversity index were used to assess repertoires. The immunodominant clone was defined as the most abundant DNA sequence in deep sequencing data. CDR3 amino acid sequences were screened for sharing across subjects and were compared with published repertoires and the VDJdb database. Starting from the raw public reads, TCRdb applied fastp trimming at Q25, assembled clones with MiXCR and retained in-frame beta chains. One record per CDR3 amino acid sequence lists the most common genes and DNA. The V and J calls and clone size are TCRdb's, not the authors'. The table for this sample lists hundreds of thousands of distinct CDR3 sequences; about two thirds of them were counted only once. The ten most abundant clones make up more than 3.5% of the sample.

The study deep-sequenced TCR repertoires of sorted CD4+ and CD8+ blood T cells from severe aplastic anemia patients and healthy subjects. Ficoll-Paque density gradient centrifugation was used to isolate peripheral blood mononuclear cells. Before DNA extraction, CD4+ and CD8+ T cells were sorted with FACS or magnetic beads. The chain is made from TRBV9 and TRBJ1-1, with 7 middle bases fitting TRBD1. Sequencing was carried out using sorted CD4+, CD8+, or CD8+CD57+ T cells (not recorded which) from PBMCs. The TCR originated in a human donor in good health, serving as a control. The CDR3 region has the sequence CASSVEDREGWTEAFF. The nucleotide sequence is TGTGCCAGCAGCGTTGAAGACAGGGAGGGATGGACTGAAGCTTTCTTT.